This T cell receptor beta chain was captured in a study of T cell clusters in autoimmune cytopenias. TRB was amplified by touch-down multiplex PCR, primer pools A and B combined. No DNA is given; TCRdb re-called the multiplex PCR reads and lists each CDR3 protein once. The sample holds some 5,400 distinct CDR3 sequences. Tens of thousands of genome equivalents of blood DNA were amplified for TRB. The CDR3 extends over 15 amino acids. Germline loops: CDR1 MNHNY, CDR2 SVGAGI (reference sequence). A further study also used this sample, focusing on T cell repertoires in aging, cancer and after chemotherapy.

Material: peripheral blood. The sequence derives from a human donor in good health. The rearrangement links TRBV6-6 to TRBJ2-1; checking the TCRdb D call of TRBD2 is not possible without DNA. The CDR3 reads CASSLSGTSEIEQFF.